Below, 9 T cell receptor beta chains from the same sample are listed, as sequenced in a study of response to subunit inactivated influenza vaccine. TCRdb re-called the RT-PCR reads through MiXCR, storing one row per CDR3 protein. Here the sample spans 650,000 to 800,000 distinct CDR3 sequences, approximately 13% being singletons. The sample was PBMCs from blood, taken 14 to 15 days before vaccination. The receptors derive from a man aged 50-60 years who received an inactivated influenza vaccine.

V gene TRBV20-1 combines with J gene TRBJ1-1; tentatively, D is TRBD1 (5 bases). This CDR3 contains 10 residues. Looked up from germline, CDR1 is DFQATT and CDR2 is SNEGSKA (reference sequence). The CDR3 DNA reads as TGCGGGGGGTGGGACACTGAAGCTTTCTTT. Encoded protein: CGGWDTEAFF.

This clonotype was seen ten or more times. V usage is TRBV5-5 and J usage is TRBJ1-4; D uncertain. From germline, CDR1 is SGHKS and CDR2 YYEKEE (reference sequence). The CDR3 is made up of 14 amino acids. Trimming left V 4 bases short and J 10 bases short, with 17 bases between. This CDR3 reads CASSADWIGGKLFF. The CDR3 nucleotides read TGTGCCAGCAGCGCCGACTGGATAGGCGGAAAACTGTTTTTT.

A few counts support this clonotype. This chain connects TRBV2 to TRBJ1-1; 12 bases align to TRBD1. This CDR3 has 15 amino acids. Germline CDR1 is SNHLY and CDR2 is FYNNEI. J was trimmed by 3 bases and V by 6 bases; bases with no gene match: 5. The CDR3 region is CASRGTGGMDTEAFF. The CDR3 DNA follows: TGTGCCAGCAGGGGGACAGGGGGCATGGACACTGAAGCTTTCTTT.

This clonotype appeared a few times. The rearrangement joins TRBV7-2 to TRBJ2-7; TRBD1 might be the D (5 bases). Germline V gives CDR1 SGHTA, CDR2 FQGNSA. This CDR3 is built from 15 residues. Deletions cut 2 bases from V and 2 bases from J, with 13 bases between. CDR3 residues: CASSLSQAGTYEQYF. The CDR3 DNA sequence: TGTGCCAGCAGCTTATCACAGGCAGGGACCTACGAGCAGTACTTC.

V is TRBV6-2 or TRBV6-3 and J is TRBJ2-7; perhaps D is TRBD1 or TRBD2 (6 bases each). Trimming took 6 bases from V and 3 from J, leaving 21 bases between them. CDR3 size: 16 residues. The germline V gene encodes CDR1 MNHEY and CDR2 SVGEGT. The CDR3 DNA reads TGTGCCAGCAGAAAGGGAATCAATAAGGGGGGCTACGAGCAGTACTTC. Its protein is CASRKGINKGGYEQYF.

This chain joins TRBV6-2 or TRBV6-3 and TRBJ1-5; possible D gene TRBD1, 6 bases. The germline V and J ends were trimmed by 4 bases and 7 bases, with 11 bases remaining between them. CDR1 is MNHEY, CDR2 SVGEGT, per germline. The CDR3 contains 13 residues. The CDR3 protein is CASSWGARQPQHF. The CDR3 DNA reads TGTGCCAGCAGTTGGGGGGCTCGGCAGCCCCAGCATTTT.

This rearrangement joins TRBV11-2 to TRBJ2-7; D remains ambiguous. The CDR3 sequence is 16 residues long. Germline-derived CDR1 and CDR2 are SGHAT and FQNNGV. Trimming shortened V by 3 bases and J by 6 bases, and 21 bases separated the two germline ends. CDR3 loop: CASSLVRSTVTGEQYF. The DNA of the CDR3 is TGTGCCAGCAGCTTGGTGCGCAGCACGGTTACTGGCGAGCAGTACTTC.

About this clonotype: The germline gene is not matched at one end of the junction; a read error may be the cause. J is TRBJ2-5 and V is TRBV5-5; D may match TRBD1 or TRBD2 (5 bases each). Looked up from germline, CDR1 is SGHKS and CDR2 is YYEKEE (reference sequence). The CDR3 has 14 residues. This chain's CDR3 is CASRRDEGQATQYF. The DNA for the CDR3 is TGTGCCAGCAGAAGGGACGAAGGGCAAGCGACCCAGTACTTC.

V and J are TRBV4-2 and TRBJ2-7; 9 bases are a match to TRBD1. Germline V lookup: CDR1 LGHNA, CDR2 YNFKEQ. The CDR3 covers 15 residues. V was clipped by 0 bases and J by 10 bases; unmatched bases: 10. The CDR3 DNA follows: TGTGCCAGCAGCCAAGAAGGGGGACAGGGCGTCAAACAGTACTTC. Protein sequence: CASSQEGGQGVKQYF.